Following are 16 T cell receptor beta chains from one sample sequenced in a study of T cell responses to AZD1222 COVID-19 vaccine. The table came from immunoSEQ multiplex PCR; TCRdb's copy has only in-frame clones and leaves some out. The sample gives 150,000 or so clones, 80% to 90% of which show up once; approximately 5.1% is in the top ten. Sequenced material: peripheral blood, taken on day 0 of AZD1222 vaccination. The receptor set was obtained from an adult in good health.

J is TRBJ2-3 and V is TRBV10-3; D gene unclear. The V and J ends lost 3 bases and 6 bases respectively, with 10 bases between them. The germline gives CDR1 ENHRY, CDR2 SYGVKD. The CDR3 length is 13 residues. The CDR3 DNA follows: TGTGCCATCAGTGAATCCCGAGAGGATACGCAGTATTTT. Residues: CAISESREDTQYF.

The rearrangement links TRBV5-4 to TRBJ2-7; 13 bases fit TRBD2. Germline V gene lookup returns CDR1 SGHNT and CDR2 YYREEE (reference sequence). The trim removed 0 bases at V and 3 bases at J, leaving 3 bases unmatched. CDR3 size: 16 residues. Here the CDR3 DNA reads TGTGCCAGCAGCTTGGAAGGACTAGCGGGAGTCTACGAGCAGTACTTC. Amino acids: CASSLEGLAGVYEQYF.

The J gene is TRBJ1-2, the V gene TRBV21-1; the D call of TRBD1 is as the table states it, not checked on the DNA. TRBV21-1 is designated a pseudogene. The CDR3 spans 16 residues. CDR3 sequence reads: CASSSLRGALPDGYTF. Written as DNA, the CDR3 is TGTGCCAGCAGCAGCCTCAGGGGGGCGCTTCCCGATGGCTACACCTTC.

CDR3 amino acids: CASSPRTSGRETQYF. In DNA form, the CDR3 reads TGTGCCAGCAGTCCCCGGACTAGCGGCAGGGAGACCCAGTACTTC. This rearrangement joins TRBV27 to TRBJ2-5; 10 nucleotides align to TRBD2. The CDR3 covers 15 residues. Germline lookup yields CDR1 MNHEY and CDR2 SMNVEV (reference sequence). The V and J ends lost 5 bases and 5 bases, in that order; junction bases with no gene match: 8.

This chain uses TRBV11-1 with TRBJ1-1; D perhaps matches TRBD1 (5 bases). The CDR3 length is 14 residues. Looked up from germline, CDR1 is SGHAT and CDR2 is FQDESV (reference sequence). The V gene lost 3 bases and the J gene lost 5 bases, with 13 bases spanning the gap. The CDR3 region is CASSFQGDSTEAFF. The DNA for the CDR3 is TGTGCCAGCAGCTTTCAAGGGGATTCGACTGAAGCTTTCTTT.

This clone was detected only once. The CDR3 loop reads CASSPRRSGGTGELFF. The CDR3 DNA reads TGTGCCAGCAGCCCACGGAGGAGCGGGGGCACCGGGGAGCTGTTTTTT. The chain joins TRBV7-2 to TRBJ2-2, with 8 nucleotides matching TRBD2. Trimming removed 5 bases from V and 4 bases from J; junction bases left unmatched: 9. The CDR3 is 16 residues long. Per the germline V gene, CDR1 is SGHTA and CDR2 is FQGNSA.

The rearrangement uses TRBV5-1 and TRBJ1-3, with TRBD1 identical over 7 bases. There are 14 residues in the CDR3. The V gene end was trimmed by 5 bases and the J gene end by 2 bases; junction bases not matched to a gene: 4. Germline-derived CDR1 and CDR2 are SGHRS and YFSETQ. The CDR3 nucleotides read TGCGCCAGCAGTACACAGGGGACTGGAAACACCATATATTTT. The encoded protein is CASSTQGTGNTIYF.

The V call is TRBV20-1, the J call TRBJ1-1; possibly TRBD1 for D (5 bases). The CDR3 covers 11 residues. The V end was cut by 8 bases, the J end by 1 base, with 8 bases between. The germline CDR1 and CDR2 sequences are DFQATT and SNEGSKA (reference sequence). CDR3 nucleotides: TGCAGTTCAACAGGGAACACTGAAGCTTTCTTT. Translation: CSSTGNTEAFF.

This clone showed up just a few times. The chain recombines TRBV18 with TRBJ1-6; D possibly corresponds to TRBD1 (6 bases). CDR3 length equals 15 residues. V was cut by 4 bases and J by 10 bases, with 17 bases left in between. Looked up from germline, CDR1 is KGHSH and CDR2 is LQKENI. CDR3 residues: CASSRESGTQSPLHF. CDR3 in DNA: TGTGCCAGCTCACGTGAGAGCGGGACACAATCACCCCTCCACTTT.

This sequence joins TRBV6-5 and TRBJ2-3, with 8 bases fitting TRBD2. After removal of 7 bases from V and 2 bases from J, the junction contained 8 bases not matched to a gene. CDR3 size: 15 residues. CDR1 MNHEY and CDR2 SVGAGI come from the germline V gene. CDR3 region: CASTQTSAPTDTQYF. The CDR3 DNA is TGTGCCAGCACCCAGACTAGCGCCCCCACAGATACGCAGTATTTT.

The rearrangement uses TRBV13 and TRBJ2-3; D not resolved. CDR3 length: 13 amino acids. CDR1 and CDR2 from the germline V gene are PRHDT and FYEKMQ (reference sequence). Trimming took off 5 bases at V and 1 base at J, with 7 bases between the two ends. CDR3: CASSPSGTDTQYF. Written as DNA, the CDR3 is TGTGCCAGCAGCCCCTCGGGCACAGATACGCAGTATTTT.

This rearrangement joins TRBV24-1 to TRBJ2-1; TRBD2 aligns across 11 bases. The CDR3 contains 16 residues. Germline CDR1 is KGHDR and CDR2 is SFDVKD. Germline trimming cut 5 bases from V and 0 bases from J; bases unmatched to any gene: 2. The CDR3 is CATSGLAGPSYNEQFF. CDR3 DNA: TGTGCCACCAGTGGACTAGCGGGACCCTCCTACAATGAGCAGTTCTTC.

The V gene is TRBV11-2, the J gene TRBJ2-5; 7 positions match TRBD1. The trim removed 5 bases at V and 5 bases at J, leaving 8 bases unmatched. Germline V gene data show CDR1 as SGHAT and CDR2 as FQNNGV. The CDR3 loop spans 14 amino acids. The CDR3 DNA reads TGTGCCAGCAGCCAACAGGGGAATGGGGAGACCCAGTACTTC. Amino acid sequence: CASSQQGNGETQYF.

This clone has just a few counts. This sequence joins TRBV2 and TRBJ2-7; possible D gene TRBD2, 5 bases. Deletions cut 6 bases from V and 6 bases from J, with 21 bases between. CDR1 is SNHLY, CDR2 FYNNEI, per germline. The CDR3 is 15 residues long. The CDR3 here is CASRVLDGPAVEQYF. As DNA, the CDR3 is TGTGCCAGCAGGGTATTGGACGGTCCAGCGGTCGAGCAGTACTTC. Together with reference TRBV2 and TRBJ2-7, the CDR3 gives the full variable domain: EPEVTQTPSHQVTQMGQEVILRCVPISNHLYFYWYRQILGQKVEFLVSFYNNEISEKSEIFDDQFSVERPDGSNFTLKIRSTKLEDSAMYFCASRVLDGPAVEQYFGPGTRLTVT.

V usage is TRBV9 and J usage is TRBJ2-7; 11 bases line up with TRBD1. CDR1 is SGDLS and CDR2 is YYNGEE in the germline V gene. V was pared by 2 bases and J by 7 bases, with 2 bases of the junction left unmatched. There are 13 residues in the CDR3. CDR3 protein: CASSVDRGREQYF. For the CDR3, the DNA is TGTGCCAGCAGCGTGGACAGGGGGCGAGAGCAGTACTTC.

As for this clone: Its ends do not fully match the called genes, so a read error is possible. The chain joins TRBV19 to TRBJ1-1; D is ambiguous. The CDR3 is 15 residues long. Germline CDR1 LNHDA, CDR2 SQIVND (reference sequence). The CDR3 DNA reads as TGTGCCAGTAGTATTTCGCCCGGCGGGAACCCTGAAGCTTTCTTT. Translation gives CASSISPGGNPEAFF.